This T cell receptor (beta chain) came from a study of control samples from healthy donors and cancer patients. The germline CDR1 and CDR2 sequences are MNHEY and SVGEGT. Trimming at V came to 0 bases and at J to 5 bases, leaving 8 bases not matched to a gene. This CDR3 region has 16 residues. Only in-frame clones appear in the TCRdb table, and some are missing; sequencing was by immunoSEQ multiplex PCR. Of 120,000 or so clones in the sample, roughly 90% were seen once. The chain is built from TRBV6-2 or TRBV6-3 and TRBJ2-7; 9 positions match TRBD2. This clonotype originated in a man aged 18 to 30 in good health. The material sequenced was blood. The CDR3 is CASSYSSRRTSDEQYF. The CDR3 nucleotides read TGTGCCAGCAGTTACTCGAGTAGAAGGACTAGCGACGAGCAGTACTTC.